What follows describes a single TCR beta chain. The source of the sample is a study of OX40 agonist ivuxolimab in advanced cancers. The assay was immunoSEQ multiplex PCR, and TCRdb's table has in-frame clones only and misses some. This sample has 95,000 to 100,000 clones, with 90% to 95% found just once. Germline loops: CDR1 SGHVS, CDR2 FQNEAQ. The CDR3 runs to 13 residues. Deletions cut 3 bases from V and 1 base from J, with 6 bases between. This specimen was CD4+ or CD8+ T cells sorted from blood, taken in a trial of the OX40 agonist ivuxolimab. The V and J genes are TRBV7-8 and TRBJ1-1; unclear D gene. The TCR sequence derives from an adult with an advanced solid tumor such as melanoma, head and neck, liver or kidney cancer. The CDR3 protein is CASSFSGNTEAFF. CDR3 sequence (DNA): TGTGCCAGCAGCTTTTCGGGGAACACTGAAGCTTTCTTT.